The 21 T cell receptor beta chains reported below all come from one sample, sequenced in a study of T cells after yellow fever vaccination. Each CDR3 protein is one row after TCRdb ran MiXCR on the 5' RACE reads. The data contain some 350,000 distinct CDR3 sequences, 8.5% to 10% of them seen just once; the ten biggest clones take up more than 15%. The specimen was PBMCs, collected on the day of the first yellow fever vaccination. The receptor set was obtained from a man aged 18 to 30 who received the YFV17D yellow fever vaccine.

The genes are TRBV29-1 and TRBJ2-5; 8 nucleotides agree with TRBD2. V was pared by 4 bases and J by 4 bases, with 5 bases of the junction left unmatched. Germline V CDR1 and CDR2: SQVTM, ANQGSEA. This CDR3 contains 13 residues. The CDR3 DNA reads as TGCAGCGTTGGCCCGGGAGGGGGAGAGACCCAGTACTTC. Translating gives CSVGPGGGETQYF.

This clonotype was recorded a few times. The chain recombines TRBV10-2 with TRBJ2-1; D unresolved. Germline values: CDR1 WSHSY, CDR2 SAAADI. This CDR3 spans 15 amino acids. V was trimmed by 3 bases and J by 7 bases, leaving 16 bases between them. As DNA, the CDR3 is TGCGCCAGCAGTGACGAGCTACTCCGCGATAATGAGCAGTTCTTC. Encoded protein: CASSDELLRDNEQFF.

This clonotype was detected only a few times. Written as DNA, the CDR3 is TGTGCCAGCAGTTTCCCCCGGCTAGCGGCCAACACCGGGGAGCTGTTTTTT. As protein: CASSFPRLAANTGELFF. The chain recombines TRBV2 with TRBJ2-2; 7 nucleotides match TRBD2. The germline gives CDR1 SNHLY, CDR2 FYNNEI. The J segment lost 2 bases and the V segment lost 5 bases, leaving 11 bases of the junction unmatched. The length of the CDR3 is 17 residues.

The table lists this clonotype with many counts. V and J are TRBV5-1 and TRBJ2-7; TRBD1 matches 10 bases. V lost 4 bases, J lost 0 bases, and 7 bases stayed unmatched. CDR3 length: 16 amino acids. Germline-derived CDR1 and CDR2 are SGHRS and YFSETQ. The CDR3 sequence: CASSPDGTGVSYEQYF. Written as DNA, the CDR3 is TGCGCCAGCAGCCCGGACGGGACAGGGGTCTCCTACGAGCAGTACTTC.

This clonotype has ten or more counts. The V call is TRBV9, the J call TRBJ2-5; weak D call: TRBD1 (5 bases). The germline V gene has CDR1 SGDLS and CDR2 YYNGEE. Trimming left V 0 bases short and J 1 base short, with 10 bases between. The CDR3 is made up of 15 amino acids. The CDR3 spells CASSVGPGSQETQYF. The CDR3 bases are TGTGCCAGCAGCGTAGGGCCAGGGTCCCAAGAGACCCAGTACTTC.

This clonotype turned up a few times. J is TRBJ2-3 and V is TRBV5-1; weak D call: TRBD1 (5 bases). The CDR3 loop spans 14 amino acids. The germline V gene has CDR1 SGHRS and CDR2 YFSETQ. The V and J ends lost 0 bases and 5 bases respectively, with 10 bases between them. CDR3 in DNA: TGCGCCAGCAGCTTGGCCAGGGCCGAAGATACGCAGTATTTT. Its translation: CASSLARAEDTQYF.

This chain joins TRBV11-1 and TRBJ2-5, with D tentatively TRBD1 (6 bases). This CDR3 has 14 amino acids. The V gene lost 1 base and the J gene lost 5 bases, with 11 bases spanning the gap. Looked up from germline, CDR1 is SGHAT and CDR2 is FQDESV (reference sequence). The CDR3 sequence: CASSLDRVIETQYF. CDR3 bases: TGTGCCAGCAGCTTAGACAGGGTCATTGAGACCCAGTACTTC.

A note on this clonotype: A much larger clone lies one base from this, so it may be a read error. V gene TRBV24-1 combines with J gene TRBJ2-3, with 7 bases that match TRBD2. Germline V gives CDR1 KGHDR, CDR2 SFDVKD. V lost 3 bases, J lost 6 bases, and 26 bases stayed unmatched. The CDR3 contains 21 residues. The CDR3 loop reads CATSDARTRNDRARWADTQYF. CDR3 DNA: TGTGCCACCAGTGATGCGAGGACTAGAAACGACCGGGCGAGATGGGCGGATACGCAGTATTTT.

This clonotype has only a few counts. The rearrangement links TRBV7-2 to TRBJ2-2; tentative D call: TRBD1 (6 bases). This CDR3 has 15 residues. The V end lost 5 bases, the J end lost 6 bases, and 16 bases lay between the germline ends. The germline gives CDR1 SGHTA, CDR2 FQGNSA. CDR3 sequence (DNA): TGTGCCAGCAGCCATCAGGGGAAGAAGGCCGGGGAGCTGTTTTTT. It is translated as CASSHQGKKAGELFF.

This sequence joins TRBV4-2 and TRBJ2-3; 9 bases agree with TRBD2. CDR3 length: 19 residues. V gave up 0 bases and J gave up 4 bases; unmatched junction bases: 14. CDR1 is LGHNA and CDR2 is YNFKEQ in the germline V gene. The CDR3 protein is CASSQDGVAGAISADTQYF. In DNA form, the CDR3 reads TGTGCCAGCAGCCAAGATGGAGTAGCGGGGGCCATTAGCGCAGATACGCAGTATTTT.

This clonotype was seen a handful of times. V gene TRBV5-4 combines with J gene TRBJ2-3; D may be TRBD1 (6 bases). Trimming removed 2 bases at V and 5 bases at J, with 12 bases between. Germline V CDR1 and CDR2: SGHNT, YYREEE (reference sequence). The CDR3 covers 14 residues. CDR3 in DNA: TGTGCCAGCAGCTTATACAGGGCTGTAGATACGCAGTATTTT. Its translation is CASSLYRAVDTQYF. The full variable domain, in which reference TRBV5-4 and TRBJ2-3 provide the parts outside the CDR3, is ETGVTQSPTHLIKTRGQQVTLRCSSQSGHNTVSWYQQALGQGPQFIFQYYREEENGRGNFPPRFSGLQFPNYSSELNVNALELDDSALYLCASSLYRAVDTQYFGPGTRLTVL.

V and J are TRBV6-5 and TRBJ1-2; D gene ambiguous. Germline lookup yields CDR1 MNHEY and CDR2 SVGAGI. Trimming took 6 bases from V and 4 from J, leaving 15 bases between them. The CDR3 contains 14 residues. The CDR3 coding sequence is TGTGCCAGCAGGATCTCGGGATTTCCCTATGGCTACACCTTC. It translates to CASRISGFPYGYTF.

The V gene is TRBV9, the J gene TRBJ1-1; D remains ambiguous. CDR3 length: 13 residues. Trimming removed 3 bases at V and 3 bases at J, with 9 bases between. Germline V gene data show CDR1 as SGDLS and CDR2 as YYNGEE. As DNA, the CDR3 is TGTGCCAGCAGCGCTAACGACTACACTGAAGCTTTCTTT. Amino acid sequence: CASSANDYTEAFF.

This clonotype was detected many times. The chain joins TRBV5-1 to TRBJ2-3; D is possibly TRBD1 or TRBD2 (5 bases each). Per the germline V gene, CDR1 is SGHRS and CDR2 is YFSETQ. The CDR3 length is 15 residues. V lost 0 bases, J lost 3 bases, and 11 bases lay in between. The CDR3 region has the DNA TGCGCCAGCAGCTTGGGAGGGGCCCCAACAGATACGCAGTATTTT. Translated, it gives CASSLGGAPTDTQYF.

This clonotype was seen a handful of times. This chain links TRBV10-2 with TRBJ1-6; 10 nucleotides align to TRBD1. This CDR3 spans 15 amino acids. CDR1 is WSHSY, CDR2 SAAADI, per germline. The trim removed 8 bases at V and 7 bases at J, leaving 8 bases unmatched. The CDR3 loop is CASSRGQGLNSPLHF. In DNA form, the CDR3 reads TGCGCCAGCTCACGGGGACAGGGGCTCAATTCACCCCTCCACTTT.

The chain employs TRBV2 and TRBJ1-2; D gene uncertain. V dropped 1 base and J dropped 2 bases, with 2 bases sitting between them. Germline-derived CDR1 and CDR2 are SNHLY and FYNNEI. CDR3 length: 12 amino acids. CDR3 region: CASSEVNYGYTF. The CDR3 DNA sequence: TGTGCCAGCAGTGAAGTAAACTATGGCTACACCTTC. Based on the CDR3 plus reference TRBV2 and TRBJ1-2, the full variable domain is EPEVTQTPSHQVTQMGQEVILRCVPISNHLYFYWYRQILGQKVEFLVSFYNNEISEKSEIFDDQFSVERPDGSNFTLKIRSTKLEDSAMYFCASSEVNYGYTFGSGTRLTVV.

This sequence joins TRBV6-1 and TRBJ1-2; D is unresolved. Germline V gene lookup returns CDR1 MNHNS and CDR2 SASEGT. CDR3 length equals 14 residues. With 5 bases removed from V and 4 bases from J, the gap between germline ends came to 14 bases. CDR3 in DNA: TGTGCCAGCAGTCCGTTTCTAGGTCCCTATGGCTACACCTTC. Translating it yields CASSPFLGPYGYTF.

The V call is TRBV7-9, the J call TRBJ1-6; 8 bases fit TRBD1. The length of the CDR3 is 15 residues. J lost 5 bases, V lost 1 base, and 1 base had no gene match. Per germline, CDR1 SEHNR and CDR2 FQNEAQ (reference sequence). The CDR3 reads CASSLGTGHNSPLHF. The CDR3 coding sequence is TGTGCCAGCAGCTTAGGGACAGGGCATAATTCACCCCTCCACTTT. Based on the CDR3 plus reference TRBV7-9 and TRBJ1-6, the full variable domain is DTGVSQNPRHKITKRGQNVTFRCDPISEHNRLYWYRQTLGQGPEFLTYFQNEAQLEKSRLLSDRFSAERPKGSFSTLEIQRTEQGDSAMYLCASSLGTGHNSPLHFGNGTRLTVT.

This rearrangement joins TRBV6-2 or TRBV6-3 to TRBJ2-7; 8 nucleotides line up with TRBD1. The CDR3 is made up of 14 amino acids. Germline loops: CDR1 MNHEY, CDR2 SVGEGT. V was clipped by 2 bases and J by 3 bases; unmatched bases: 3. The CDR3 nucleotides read TGTGCCAGCAGTTACCTCGGACAGGGCTACGAGCAGTACTTC. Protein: CASSYLGQGYEQYF.

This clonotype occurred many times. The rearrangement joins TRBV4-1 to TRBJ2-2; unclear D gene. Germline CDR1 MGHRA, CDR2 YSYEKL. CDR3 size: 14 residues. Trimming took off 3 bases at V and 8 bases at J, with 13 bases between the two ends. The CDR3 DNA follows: TGCGCCAGCAGCCAGGTCGACTGGGGAGGGGAGCTGTTTTTT. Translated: CASSQVDWGGELFF.

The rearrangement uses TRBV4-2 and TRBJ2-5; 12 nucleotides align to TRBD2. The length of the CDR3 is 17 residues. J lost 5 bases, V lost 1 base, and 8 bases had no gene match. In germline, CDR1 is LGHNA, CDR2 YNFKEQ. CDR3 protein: CASSQVGASGGAETQYF. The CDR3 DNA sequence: TGTGCCAGCAGCCAAGTTGGGGCTAGCGGGGGGGCCGAGACCCAGTACTTC.